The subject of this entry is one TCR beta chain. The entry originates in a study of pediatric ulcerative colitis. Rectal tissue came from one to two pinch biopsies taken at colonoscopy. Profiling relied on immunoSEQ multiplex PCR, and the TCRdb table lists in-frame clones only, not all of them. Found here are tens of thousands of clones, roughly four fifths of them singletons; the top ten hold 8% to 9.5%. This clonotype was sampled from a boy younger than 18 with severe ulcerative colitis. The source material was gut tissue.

In DNA, the CDR3 is TGCGCCAGCAGCTTCGCAGGGAGAGTGAACGATGGCTACACCTTC. It yields the protein CASSFAGRVNDGYTF. This chain uses TRBV5-1 with TRBJ1-2; D is perhaps TRBD1 (5 bases). The CDR3 spans 15 residues. With 2 bases removed from V and 6 bases from J, the gap between germline ends came to 17 bases. Looked up from germline, CDR1 is SGHRS and CDR2 is YFSETQ.